The clone carrying this TCR beta chain was detected many times. Together with a sample-barcoded 5' primer, a J-beta primer mix was included in a second PCR lasting roughly 6 to 12 cycles. TCRdb used MiXCR to reprocess the 5' RACE reads, holding one entry per CDR3 protein. The sample yields roughly 900,000 distinct CDR3 sequences, 40% to 60% seen once. The CDR3 totals 14 residues. Germline CDR1 and CDR2: SGHKS and YYEKEE (reference sequence). The V and J ends lost 4 bases and 1 base respectively, with 11 bases between them. This record belongs to a study of blood T cells in healthy people across ages. Drawn from each donor were around 9.1 milliliters of peripheral blood. Total RNA was extracted at no less than 5 micrograms per sample.

The sequenced material came from blood. The rearrangement joins TRBV5-5 to TRBJ2-5; D gene uncertain. This clonotype was obtained from a man under 40 in good health. The CDR3 loop reads CASSPGLVQETQYF. The CDR3 DNA reads as TGTGCCAGCAGCCCAGGTCTCGTCCAAGAGACCCAGTACTTC.